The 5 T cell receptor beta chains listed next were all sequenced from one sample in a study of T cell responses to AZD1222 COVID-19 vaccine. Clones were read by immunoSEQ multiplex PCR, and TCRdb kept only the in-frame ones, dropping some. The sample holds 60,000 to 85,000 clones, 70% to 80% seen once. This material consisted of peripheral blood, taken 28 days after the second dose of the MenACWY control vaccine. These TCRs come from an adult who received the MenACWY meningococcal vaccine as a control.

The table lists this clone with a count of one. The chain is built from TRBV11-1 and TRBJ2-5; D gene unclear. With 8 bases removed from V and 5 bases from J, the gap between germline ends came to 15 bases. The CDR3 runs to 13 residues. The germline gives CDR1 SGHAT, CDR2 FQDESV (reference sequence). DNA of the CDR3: TGTGCCAGCTCCAGAGGATCTGGGGAGACCCAGTACTTC. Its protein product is CASSRGSGETQYF.

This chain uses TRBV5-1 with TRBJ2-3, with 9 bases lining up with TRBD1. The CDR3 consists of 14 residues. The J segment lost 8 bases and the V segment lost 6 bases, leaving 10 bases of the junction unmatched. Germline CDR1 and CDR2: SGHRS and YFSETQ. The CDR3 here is CASTQGQGAGTQYF. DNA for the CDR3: TGCGCCAGCACCCAGGGACAGGGAGCTGGTACGCAGTATTTT.

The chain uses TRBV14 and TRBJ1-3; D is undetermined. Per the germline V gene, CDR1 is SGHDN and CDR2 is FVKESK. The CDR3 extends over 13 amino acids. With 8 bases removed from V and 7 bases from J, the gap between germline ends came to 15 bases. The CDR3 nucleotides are TGTGCCAGCTCCTCCACCTCTTGGAACACCATATATTTT. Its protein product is CASSSTSWNTIYF.

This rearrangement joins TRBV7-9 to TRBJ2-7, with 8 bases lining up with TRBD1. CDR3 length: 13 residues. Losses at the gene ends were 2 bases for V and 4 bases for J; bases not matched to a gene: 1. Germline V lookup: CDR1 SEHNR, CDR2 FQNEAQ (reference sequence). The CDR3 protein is CASSLQGAYEQYF. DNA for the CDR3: TGTGCCAGCAGCTTACAGGGGGCGTACGAGCAGTACTTC.

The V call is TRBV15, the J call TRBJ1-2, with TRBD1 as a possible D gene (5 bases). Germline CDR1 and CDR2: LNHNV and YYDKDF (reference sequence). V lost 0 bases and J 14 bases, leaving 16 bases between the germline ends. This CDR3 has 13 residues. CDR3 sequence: CATSRDPSGERTF. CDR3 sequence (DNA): TGTGCCACCAGCAGAGATCCCTCGGGGGAGAGAACCTTC.